These T cell receptor beta chains were read from a single sample in a study of PD-1 blockade in mismatch repair-deficient tumors. Repertoires were generated with immunoSEQ multiplex PCR, while TCRdb's copy carries only in-frame clones and drops some. In the table there are some 120,000 clones, 85% to 90% of which are singletons. The sequencing here drew on peripheral blood, taken 44 weeks after starting pembrolizumab. Receptor source: an adult with mismatch repair-deficient cancer. Each CDR3 is given with its conserved first and last residue. Fields, in order: J gene, V gene, D gene, clone size, CDR3 DNA, CDR3 protein. D genes are given only for firm matches. The size of a clone is reported for some rows only, either as once, few or many, or as a class for expanded clones.

J gene: TRBJ2-5; V gene: TRBV18; D gene: -; clone size: -; CDR3 DNA: TGTGCCAGCTCACCAACGGGCCCACCACAAGAGACCCAGTACTTC; CDR3 protein: CASSPTGPPQETQYF
J gene: TRBJ2-3; V gene: TRBV30; D gene: TRBD2; clone size: -; CDR3 DNA: TGTGCCTGGAGTGTAGGGTGGCGGGAGAGCTCAGATACGCAGTATTTT; CDR3 protein: CAWSVGWRESSDTQYF
J gene: TRBJ1-5; V gene: TRBV28; D gene: TRBD1; clone size: -; CDR3 DNA: TGTGCCAGCAGTTTGGGGGGACAGGGTGCTCAGCCCCAGCATTTT; CDR3 protein: CASSLGGQGAQPQHF
J gene: TRBJ2-3; V gene: TRBV4-3; D gene: TRBD1; clone size: -; CDR3 DNA: TGCGCCAGCAGCCGGGACAGAACAGATACGCAGTATTTT; CDR3 protein: CASSRDRTDTQYF
J gene: TRBJ1-1; V gene: TRBV6-1; D gene: -; clone size: -; CDR3 DNA: TGTGCCAGCAGTGTTATGATCTTCAGGGGGAACACTGAAGCTTTCTTT; CDR3 protein: CASSVMIFRGNTEAFF
J gene: TRBJ2-2; V gene: TRBV6-5; D gene: -; clone size: -; CDR3 DNA: TGTGCCAGCAGTCCCCGGTGGCAGAACACCGGGGAGCTGTTTTTT; CDR3 protein: CASSPRWQNTGELFF
J gene: TRBJ2-3; V gene: TRBV9; D gene: TRBD2; clone size: -; CDR3 DNA: TGTGCCAGCAGCGTGGGTACGGGAGGTCGTACAGATACGCAGTATTTT; CDR3 protein: CASSVGTGGRTDTQYF
J gene: TRBJ1-2; V gene: TRBV27; D gene: TRBD1; clone size: few; CDR3 DNA: TGTGCCACCGCGGACAGGAGACTCTATGGCTACACCTTC; CDR3 protein: CATADRRLYGYTF
J gene: TRBJ2-5; V gene: TRBV4-3; D gene: TRBD2; clone size: -; CDR3 DNA: TGCGCCAGCAGTCCGACTAGCGGGTTCCAAGAGACCCAGTACTTC; CDR3 protein: CASSPTSGFQETQYF
J gene: TRBJ2-7; V gene: TRBV10-1; D gene: -; clone size: few; CDR3 DNA: TGCGCCAGCAGTGAGGGAGGATCCTACGAGCAGTACTTC; CDR3 protein: CASSEGGSYEQYF
J gene: TRBJ2-3; V gene: TRBV4-2; D gene: TRBD2; clone size: -; CDR3 DNA: TGTGCCAGCAGCCAAGAAGTACCGCGACTAGCGGTTACGCAGTATTTT; CDR3 protein: CASSQEVPRLAVTQYF
J gene: TRBJ2-7; V gene: TRBV5-4; D gene: TRBD2; clone size: -; CDR3 DNA: TGTGCCAGCAGCTGGCGGTCGCGGGAGCTCGGGGAGCAGTACTTC; CDR3 protein: CASSWRSRELGEQYF
J gene: TRBJ1-1; V gene: TRBV4-2; D gene: -; clone size: -; CDR3 DNA: TGTGCCAGCAGCCAAGATCTTTTCGGCCTTGAAGCTTTCTTT; CDR3 protein: CASSQDLFGLEAFF
J gene: TRBJ1-4; V gene: TRBV7-9; D gene: -; clone size: -; CDR3 DNA: TGTGCCAGCAGCCCGCTGATGACGGGAAAACTGTTTTTT; CDR3 protein: CASSPLMTGKLFF
J gene: TRBJ2-7; V gene: TRBV4-3; D gene: -; clone size: once; CDR3 DNA: TGCGCCAGCAGCCAAGAAGAGGGGATAACCTACGAGCAGTACTTC; CDR3 protein: CASSQEEGITYEQYF
J gene: TRBJ2-2; V gene: TRBV11-2; D gene: -; clone size: once; CDR3 DNA: TGTGCCAGCAGCTTAGATCCCGGGCTAGGTGCGACCGGGGAGCTGTTTTTT; CDR3 protein: CASSLDPGLGATGELFF
J gene: TRBJ2-3; V gene: TRBV11-3; D gene: TRBD1; clone size: -; CDR3 DNA: TGTGCCAGCAGCTCCCGGGACAGGGGGCATCCAGATACGCAGTATTTT; CDR3 protein: CASSSRDRGHPDTQYF
J gene: TRBJ1-5; V gene: TRBV2; D gene: -; clone size: -; CDR3 DNA: TGTGCCAGCAGTGAAGCGCACGGGAATCAGCCCCAGCATTTT; CDR3 protein: CASSEAHGNQPQHF
J gene: TRBJ2-2; V gene: TRBV30; D gene: -; clone size: -; CDR3 DNA: TGTGCCTGGAAAGGGAGGTGGAACACCGGGGAGCTGTTTTTT; CDR3 protein: CAWKGRWNTGELFF
J gene: TRBJ2-7; V gene: TRBV4-3; D gene: -; clone size: -; CDR3 DNA: TGCGCCAGCAGCCAAATACGGGACTCCTACGAGCAGTACTTC; CDR3 protein: CASSQIRDSYEQYF
J gene: TRBJ1-4; V gene: TRBV30; D gene: TRBD1; clone size: -; CDR3 DNA: TGTGCCACCGGACAGGGAGGTAATGAAAAACTGTTTTTT; CDR3 protein: CATGQGGNEKLFF
J gene: TRBJ2-3; V gene: TRBV5-8; D gene: TRBD2; clone size: -; CDR3 DNA: TGTGCCAGCAGCTTGGGACTAGCGGGACGATGGGATACGCAGTATTTT; CDR3 protein: CASSLGLAGRWDTQYF
J gene: TRBJ2-7; V gene: TRBV19; D gene: TRBD1; clone size: many; CDR3 DNA: TGTGCCAGTAGGCCGACAGGGGGCGCGGTCGAGCAGTACTTC; CDR3 protein: CASRPTGGAVEQYF
J gene: TRBJ2-7; V gene: TRBV10-3; D gene: -; clone size: -; CDR3 DNA: TGTGCCATCAGTGATTGGGGGTCAGCGCAAGAGCAGTACTTC; CDR3 protein: CAISDWGSAQEQYF
J gene: TRBJ2-4; V gene: TRBV19; D gene: TRBD1; clone size: -; CDR3 DNA: TGTGCCAGTAGTCTTACCCCCGGGACAGGAAACATTCAGTACTTC; CDR3 protein: CASSLTPGTGNIQYF
J gene: TRBJ2-1; V gene: TRBV14; D gene: -; clone size: -; CDR3 DNA: TGTGTCAGCAGCCAAGACGAGACTAGGGCCTACAATGAGCAGTTCTTC; CDR3 protein: CVSSQDETRAYNEQFF
J gene: TRBJ2-5; V gene: TRBV5-4; D gene: -; clone size: -; CDR3 DNA: TGTGCCAGCAGTTTACAGGGATCAGAGACCCAGTACTTC; CDR3 protein: CASSLQGSETQYF
J gene: TRBJ2-5; V gene: TRBV7-7; D gene: -; clone size: -; CDR3 DNA: TGTGCTAGCAGCTTATCAGGCCAAGAGACCCAGTACTTC; CDR3 protein: CASSLSGQETQYF
J gene: TRBJ2-2; V gene: TRBV18; D gene: -; clone size: -; CDR3 DNA: TGTGCCAGCTCACCACCGCCAGGGGTGAACACCGGGGAGCTGTTTTTT; CDR3 protein: CASSPPPGVNTGELFF
J gene: TRBJ2-1; V gene: TRBV6-5; D gene: -; clone size: -; CDR3 DNA: TGTGCCAGCAGTTACAGTCTGAGCTCCTACAATGAGCAGTTCTTC; CDR3 protein: CASSYSLSSYNEQFF
J gene: TRBJ2-7; V gene: TRBV11-2; D gene: TRBD2; clone size: -; CDR3 DNA: TGTGCCAGCAGCTCCGCACCGGGACTAGCTGACGAGCAGTACTTC; CDR3 protein: CASSSAPGLADEQYF
J gene: TRBJ1-1; V gene: TRBV15; D gene: TRBD1; clone size: once; CDR3 DNA: TGTGCCACCACCCGACAGGGGAACACTGAAGCTTTCTTT; CDR3 protein: CATTRQGNTEAFF
J gene: TRBJ1-2; V gene: TRBV6-6; D gene: -; clone size: -; CDR3 DNA: TGTGCCAGCAGGGACGGAGACTATGGCTACACCTTC; CDR3 protein: CASRDGDYGYTF
J gene: TRBJ1-2; V gene: TRBV5-4; D gene: -; clone size: once; CDR3 DNA: TGTGCCAGCAGCTTGCGTCTCAGGACGGAGGGGGGTGGCTACACCTTC; CDR3 protein: CASSLRLRTEGGGYTF
J gene: TRBJ2-7; V gene: TRBV11-2; D gene: TRBD1; clone size: -; CDR3 DNA: TGTGCCAGCAGCTTAACGGGACAGGGGGCTTCCTCCTACGAGCAGTACTTC; CDR3 protein: CASSLTGQGASSYEQYF
J gene: TRBJ2-3; V gene: TRBV7-9; D gene: -; clone size: -; CDR3 DNA: TGTGCCAGCAGCTCTGGACTAGATACGCAGTATTTT; CDR3 protein: CASSSGLDTQYF
J gene: TRBJ2-7; V gene: TRBV10-1; D gene: -; clone size: few; CDR3 DNA: TGCGCCAGCAGTGAAACAGGGATCTCCTACGAGCAGTACTTC; CDR3 protein: CASSETGISYEQYF
J gene: TRBJ2-7; V gene: TRBV27; D gene: TRBD2; clone size: -; CDR3 DNA: TGTGCCAGCAGAAATCTAGCGGGAGGCGGGAGCTCCTACGAGCAGTACTTC; CDR3 protein: CASRNLAGGGSSYEQYF
J gene: TRBJ2-7; V gene: TRBV4-1; D gene: TRBD2; clone size: once; CDR3 DNA: TGCGCCAGCAGCCCAGGGAGGGGTTCGGTCTACGAGCAGTACTTC; CDR3 protein: CASSPGRGSVYEQYF
J gene: TRBJ2-5; V gene: TRBV27; D gene: -; clone size: -; CDR3 DNA: TGTGCCAGCAGTCCCACCCCATGGGCAGGACAAGAGACCCAGTACTTC; CDR3 protein: CASSPTPWAGQETQYF
J gene: TRBJ2-7; V gene: TRBV11-3; D gene: TRBD1; clone size: -; CDR3 DNA: TGTGCCAGCAGCTCACCTCGACAGGGGAAGTACGAGCAGTACTTC; CDR3 protein: CASSSPRQGKYEQYF
J gene: TRBJ2-1; V gene: TRBV12-5; D gene: TRBD2; clone size: -; CDR3 DNA: TGTGCTAGTGGTTCACCTAGCGGGAGTAGCTATGAGCAGTTCTTC; CDR3 protein: CASGSPSGSSYEQFF
J gene: TRBJ2-5; V gene: TRBV11-1; D gene: -; clone size: -; CDR3 DNA: TGTGCCAGCAGCTTATGGTCAGGGCGAGAGACCCAGTACTTC; CDR3 protein: CASSLWSGRETQYF
J gene: TRBJ1-5; V gene: TRBV4-2; D gene: -; clone size: -; CDR3 DNA: TGTGCCAGCAGCCAAGAACCGGATAATCAGCCCCAGCATTTT; CDR3 protein: CASSQEPDNQPQHF
J gene: TRBJ2-3; V gene: TRBV4-1; D gene: -; clone size: once; CDR3 DNA: TGCGCCAGCAGCCAAGATATATCCGGCAGCATCAGCACAGATACGCAGTATTTT; CDR3 protein: CASSQDISGSISTDTQYF
J gene: TRBJ2-7; V gene: TRBV10-3; D gene: -; clone size: -; CDR3 DNA: TGTGCCATCAGTGAGTCAAGGACAGCTTCCTACGAGCAGTACTTC; CDR3 protein: CAISESRTASYEQYF
J gene: TRBJ1-1; V gene: TRBV4-1; D gene: -; clone size: -; CDR3 DNA: TGCGCCAGCAGCCAAGAGAGAAGGGGTACTGAAGCTTTCTTT; CDR3 protein: CASSQERRGTEAFF
J gene: TRBJ2-3; V gene: TRBV30; D gene: -; clone size: -; CDR3 DNA: TGTGCCTGTTTCGGTGTTTTCACAGATACGCAGTATTTT; CDR3 protein: CACFGVFTDTQYF